The 20 T cell receptor beta chains listed next were all sequenced from one sample in a study of cytomegalovirus exposure and HLA in healthy donors. The PCR made use of 60 Vbeta and 13 Jbeta primers. TCRdb keeps only in-frame clones here, not all; method: immunoSEQ multiplex PCR. The table lists about 150,000 clones, approximately 71% of them singletons, with about 10% in the top ten. Sample: PBMCs. These receptors were obtained from a man between 25 and 39 years old in good health and CMV-seropositive.

This chain links TRBV6-5 with TRBJ2-3; a possible D gene is TRBD2 (5 bases). CDR3 length: 14 residues. V lost 6 bases and J 1 base, leaving 11 bases between the germline ends. CDR1 is MNHEY and CDR2 is SVGAGI in the germline V gene. Here the CDR3 reads CASREDGGTDTQYF. Written as DNA, the CDR3 is TGTGCCAGCAGGGAGGACGGCGGCACAGATACGCAGTATTTT.

The chain employs TRBV2 and TRBJ2-2, with 7 bases fitting TRBD1. The CDR3 covers 15 residues. V lost 6 bases, J lost 5 bases, and 9 bases stayed unmatched. The germline V gene encodes CDR1 SNHLY and CDR2 FYNNEI. The CDR3 DNA follows: TGTGCCAGCAGAGTAGACAGGGTGGGGACCGGGGAGCTGTTTTTT. Its translation: CASRVDRVGTGELFF.

The DNA of the CDR3 is TGTGCCTGGAGTAGGGGTTCTGAAGCTTTCTTT. Encoded protein: CAWSRGSEAFF. V gene TRBV30 combines with J gene TRBJ1-1; D may be TRBD1 (5 bases). The CDR3 has 11 amino acids. Germline CDR1 is GTSNPN and CDR2 is SVGIG (reference sequence). V dropped 2 bases and J dropped 6 bases, with 7 bases sitting between them.

The chain uses TRBV7-2 and TRBJ1-1; D ambiguous. V lost 4 bases to trimming and J lost 3 bases, with 12 bases between them. This CDR3 has 14 residues. Germline values: CDR1 SGHTA, CDR2 FQGNSA. The CDR3 DNA sequence: TGTGCCAGCAGCTCCTTATCCCGGGACACTGAAGCTTTCTTT. Its protein product is CASSSLSRDTEAFF.

This clone was counted a few times. The J gene is TRBJ2-7, the V gene TRBV27; TRBD1 agrees at 7 bases. V lost 6 bases and J lost 6; bases outside the gene matches: 11. The CDR3 loop spans 14 amino acids. Germline CDR1 reads MNHEY; CDR2 reads SMNVEV (reference sequence). The CDR3 DNA is TGTGCCAGCAGCTTAGGGGGCGCGTCCGGCGAGCAGTACTTC. It encodes CASSLGGASGEQYF.

In its sample, this clone was seen once. V usage is TRBV10-1 and J usage is TRBJ2-7; 11 nucleotides agree with TRBD1. V was pared by 4 bases and J by 2 bases, with 1 base of the junction left unmatched. This CDR3 contains 14 residues. The germline gives CDR1 WNHNN, CDR2 SYGVQD (reference sequence). In nucleotides, the CDR3 is TGCGCCAGCAGTGTGGGACAGGGGGCCTACGAGCAGTACTTC. This codes for CASSVGQGAYEQYF.

The CDR3 bases are TGTGCCAGCTCCCGGGGGACTAGCGGGAGGATCCATGAGCAGTTCTTC. It codes for CASSRGTSGRIHEQFF. The chain couples TRBV2 to TRBJ2-1; 15 nucleotides match TRBD2. The V gene end was trimmed by 8 bases and the J gene end by 8 bases; junction bases not matched to a gene: 10. CDR1 is SNHLY, CDR2 FYNNEI, per germline. The CDR3 contains 16 residues.

The chain joins TRBV5-1 to TRBJ2-2; 8 bases map to TRBD1. Germline loops: CDR1 SGHRS, CDR2 YFSETQ. Trimming cost V 0 bases and J 0 bases; bases outside gene matches: 1. The CDR3 covers 16 residues. DNA for the CDR3: TGCGCCAGCAGCTTGGCAGGGGGCACGAACACCGGGGAGCTGTTTTTT. Its protein is CASSLAGGTNTGELFF.

The chain uses TRBV19 and TRBJ1-5; a possible D gene is TRBD1 (6 bases). Germline CDR1 LNHDA, CDR2 SQIVND (reference sequence). CDR3 length equals 15 residues. V gave up 1 base and J gave up 4 bases, with 11 bases separating them. This chain's CDR3 is CASSIVAGANQPQHF. The CDR3, as DNA: TGTGCCAGTAGTATAGTGGCAGGGGCAAATCAGCCCCAGCATTTT.

The CDR3 reads CASTDGVAYNEQFF. CDR3 nucleotide sequence: TGTGCCAGTACTGACGGGGTTGCATACAATGAGCAGTTCTTC. The rearrangement links TRBV19 to TRBJ2-1; D might be TRBD2 (5 bases). CDR1 is LNHDA and CDR2 is SQIVND in the germline V gene (reference sequence). Deletions cut 7 bases from V and 4 bases from J, with 14 bases between. The CDR3 has 14 amino acids.

This clone is a singleton in its sample. CDR3 region: CASSSPGQSNTEAFF. The DNA for the CDR3 is TGTGCCAGTAGTAGTCCGGGACAGTCGAACACTGAAGCTTTCTTT. The rearrangement links TRBV19 to TRBJ1-1, with 7 bases fitting TRBD1. The V gene's germline CDR1 is LNHDA and CDR2 SQIVND (reference sequence). This CDR3 has 15 amino acids. With 4 bases clipped from V and 1 base from J, the junction kept 6 bases outside the gene matches.

V usage is TRBV10-3 and J usage is TRBJ2-7, with TRBD2 matching 7 bases. V lost 3 bases, J lost 0 bases, and 11 bases stayed unmatched. CDR1 ENHRY and CDR2 SYGVKD come from the germline V gene. The CDR3 is 17 residues long. For the CDR3, the DNA is TGTGCCATCAGTGATACGGGGCGGGAGCGGAGCTCCTACGAGCAGTACTTC. Protein: CAISDTGRERSSYEQYF.

This clone was counted between two and nine times. This chain uses TRBV11-1 with TRBJ1-1, with a weak D call TRBD1 (6 bases). The V end was cut by 2 bases, the J end by 3 bases, with 10 bases between. The CDR3 runs to 14 residues. From germline, CDR1 is SGHAT and CDR2 FQDESV (reference sequence). The CDR3 coding sequence is TGTGCCAGCAGCTTAATCTCAGGGGACACTGAAGCTTTCTTT. This codes for CASSLISGDTEAFF.

The chain carries TRBV27 and TRBJ2-5; 13 nucleotides agree with TRBD2. With the DNA end fitting TRBJ2-7 better, the J assignment may be wrong. The germline gives CDR1 MNHEY, CDR2 SMNVEV (reference sequence). The CDR3 is 16 residues long. The CDR3 protein is CASSIRLAGGPYEQYF. The CDR3 nucleotides read TGTGCCAGCAGTATCAGACTAGCGGGAGGTCCCTACGAGCAGTACTTC.

This clone was seen a handful of times. The same CDR3 also results from other DNA sequences found in this sample. The rearrangement uses TRBV28 and TRBJ2-3, with TRBD2 identical over 10 bases. Germline V CDR1 and CDR2: MDHEN, SYDVKM. The CDR3 sequence is 16 residues long. V lost 2 bases, J lost 1 base, and 3 bases stayed unmatched. The CDR3 region is CASSLMLAGGTDTQYF. CDR3 bases: TGTGCCAGCAGTTTAATGCTAGCGGGGGGCACAGATACGCAGTATTTT.

The V and J genes are TRBV19 and TRBJ1-2, with TRBD1 identical over 9 bases. The CDR3 sequence is 12 residues long. Germline trimming cut 6 bases from V and 7 bases from J; bases unmatched to any gene: 3. Germline values: CDR1 LNHDA, CDR2 SQIVND (reference sequence). In DNA, the CDR3 is TGTGCCAGTAGAACAGGGGGCAGTGGCTACACCTTC. Translation: CASRTGGSGYTF.

This chain uses TRBV11-2 with TRBJ2-7; 12 bases are a match to TRBD2. Germline values: CDR1 SGHAT, CDR2 FQNNGV. CDR3 length: 18 amino acids. V was pared by 1 base and J by 0 bases, with 7 bases of the junction left unmatched. CDR3: CASSLVYLAGGSSYEQYF. The CDR3 region has the DNA TGTGCCAGCAGCTTAGTATACCTAGCGGGGGGGAGCTCCTACGAGCAGTACTTC.

This clone appeared once. The J gene is TRBJ2-1, the V gene TRBV12-5; 10 bases are shared with TRBD2. There are 12 residues in the CDR3. Looked up from germline, CDR1 is LGHNT and CDR2 is FRNRAP. CDR3 in amino acids: CAASGSRNEQFF. The CDR3 DNA is TGTGCCGCTAGCGGGAGTAGAAATGAGCAGTTCTTC.

The CDR3 loop reads CASRGGRDGYTF. The CDR3 DNA reads as TGTGCCAGCCGGGGGGGTAGGGATGGCTACACCTTC. The chain is built from TRBV27 and TRBJ1-2, with TRBD1 as a possible D gene (5 bases). The CDR3 is 12 amino acids. Trimming removed 8 bases from V and 6 bases from J, with 13 bases in between. Germline V gene data show CDR1 as MNHEY and CDR2 as SMNVEV (reference sequence).

This rearrangement joins TRBV4-2 to TRBJ2-2; 10 bases map to TRBD2. This CDR3 contains 18 residues. J lost 0 bases, V lost 0 bases, and 4 bases had no gene match. The germline V gene has CDR1 LGHNA and CDR2 YNFKEQ. The CDR3 DNA reads as TGTGCCAGCAGCCAAGAGATACTAGCGGGAACGAACACCGGGGAGCTGTTTTTT. Its protein product is CASSQEILAGTNTGELFF.